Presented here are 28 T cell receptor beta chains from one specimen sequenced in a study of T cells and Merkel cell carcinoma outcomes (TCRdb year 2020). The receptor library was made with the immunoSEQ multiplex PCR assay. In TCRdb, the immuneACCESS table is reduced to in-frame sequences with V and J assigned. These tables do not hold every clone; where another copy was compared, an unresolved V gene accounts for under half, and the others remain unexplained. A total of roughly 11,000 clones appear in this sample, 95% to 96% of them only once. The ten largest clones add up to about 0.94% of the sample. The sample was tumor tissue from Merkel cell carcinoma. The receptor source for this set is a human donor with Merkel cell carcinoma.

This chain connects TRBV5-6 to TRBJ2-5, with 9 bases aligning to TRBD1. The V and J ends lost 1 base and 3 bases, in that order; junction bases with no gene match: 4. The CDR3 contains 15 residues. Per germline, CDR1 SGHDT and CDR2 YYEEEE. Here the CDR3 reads CASSLNRGHEETQYF. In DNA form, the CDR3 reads TGTGCCAGCAGCTTGAACAGGGGGCACGAAGAGACCCAGTACTTC.

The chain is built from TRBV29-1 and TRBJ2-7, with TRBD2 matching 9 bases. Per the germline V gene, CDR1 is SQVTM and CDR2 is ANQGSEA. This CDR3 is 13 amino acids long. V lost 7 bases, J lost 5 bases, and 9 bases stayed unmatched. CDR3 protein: CSANSGSGDEQYF. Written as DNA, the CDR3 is TGCAGCGCTAATAGCGGGAGTGGAGACGAGCAGTACTTC.

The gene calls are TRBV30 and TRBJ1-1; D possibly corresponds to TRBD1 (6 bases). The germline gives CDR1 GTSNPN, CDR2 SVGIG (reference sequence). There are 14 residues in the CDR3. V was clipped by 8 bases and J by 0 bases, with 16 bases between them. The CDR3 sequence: CAGTRQAMNTEAFF. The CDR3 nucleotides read TGTGCCGGGACTCGACAGGCTATGAACACTGAAGCTTTCTTT.

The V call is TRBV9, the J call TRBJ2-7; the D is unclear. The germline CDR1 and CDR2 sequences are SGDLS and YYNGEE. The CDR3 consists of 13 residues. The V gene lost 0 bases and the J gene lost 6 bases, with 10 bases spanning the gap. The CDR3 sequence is CASSVDPVSEQYF. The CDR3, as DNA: TGTGCCAGCAGCGTAGATCCAGTAAGCGAGCAGTACTTC.

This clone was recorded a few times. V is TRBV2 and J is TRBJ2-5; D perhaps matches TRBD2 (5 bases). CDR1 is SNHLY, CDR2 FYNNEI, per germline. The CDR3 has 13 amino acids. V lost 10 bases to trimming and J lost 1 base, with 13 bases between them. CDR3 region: CATQAAPQETQYF. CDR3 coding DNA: TGTGCCACCCAAGCGGCTCCCCAAGAGACCCAGTACTTC.

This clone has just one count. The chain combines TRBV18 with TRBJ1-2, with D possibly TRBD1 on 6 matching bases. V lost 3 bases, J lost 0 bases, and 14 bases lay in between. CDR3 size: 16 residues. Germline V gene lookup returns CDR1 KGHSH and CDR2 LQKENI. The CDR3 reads CASSPQRGKTNYGYTF. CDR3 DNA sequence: TGTGCCAGCTCACCCCAGAGGGGGAAAACTAACTATGGCTACACCTTC.

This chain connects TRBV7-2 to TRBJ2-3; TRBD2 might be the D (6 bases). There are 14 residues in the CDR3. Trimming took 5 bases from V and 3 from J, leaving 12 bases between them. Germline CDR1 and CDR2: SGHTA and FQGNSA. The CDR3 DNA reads TGTGCCAGCAGCCATCGGGAGCGGACAGATACGCAGTATTTT. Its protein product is CASSHRERTDTQYF.

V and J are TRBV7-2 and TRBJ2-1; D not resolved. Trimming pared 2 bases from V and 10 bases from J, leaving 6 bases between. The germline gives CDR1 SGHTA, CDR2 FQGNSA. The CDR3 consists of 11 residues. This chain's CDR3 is CASSLFGEQFF. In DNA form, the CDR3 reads TGTGCCAGCAGCTTATTTGGCGAGCAGTTCTTC.

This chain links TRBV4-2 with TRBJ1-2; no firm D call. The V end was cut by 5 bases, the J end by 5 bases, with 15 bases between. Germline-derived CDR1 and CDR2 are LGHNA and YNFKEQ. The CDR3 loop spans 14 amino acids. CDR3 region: CASSTTGSSYGYTF. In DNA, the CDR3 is TGTGCCAGCAGCACAACTGGGAGCTCGTATGGCTACACCTTC.

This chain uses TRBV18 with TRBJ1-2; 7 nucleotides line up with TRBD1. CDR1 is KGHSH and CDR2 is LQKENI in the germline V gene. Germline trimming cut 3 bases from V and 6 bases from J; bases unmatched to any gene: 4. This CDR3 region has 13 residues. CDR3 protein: CASSPRGGDGYTF. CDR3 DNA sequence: TGTGCCAGCTCACCTCGAGGGGGCGATGGCTACACCTTC.

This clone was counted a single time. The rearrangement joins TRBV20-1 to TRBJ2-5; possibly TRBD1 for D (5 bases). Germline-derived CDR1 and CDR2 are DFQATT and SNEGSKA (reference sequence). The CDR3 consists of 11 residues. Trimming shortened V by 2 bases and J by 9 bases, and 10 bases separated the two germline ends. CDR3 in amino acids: CSARIGRAQYF. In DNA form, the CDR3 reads TGCAGTGCTAGAATCGGCAGGGCCCAGTACTTC.

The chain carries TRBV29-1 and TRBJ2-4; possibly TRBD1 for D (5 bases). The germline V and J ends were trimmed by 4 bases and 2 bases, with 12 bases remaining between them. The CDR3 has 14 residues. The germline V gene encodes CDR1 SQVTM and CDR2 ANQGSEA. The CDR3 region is CSVALAGTKNIQYF. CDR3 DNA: TGCAGCGTTGCATTGGCAGGGACCAAAAACATTCAGTACTTC.

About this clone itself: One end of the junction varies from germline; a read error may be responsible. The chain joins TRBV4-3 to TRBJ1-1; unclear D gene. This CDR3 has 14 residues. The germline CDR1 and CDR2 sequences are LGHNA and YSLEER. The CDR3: CVSSPRTAGTEAFF. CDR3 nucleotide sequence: TGCGTCAGCAGCCCCCGGACCGCGGGGACTGAAGCTTTCTTT.

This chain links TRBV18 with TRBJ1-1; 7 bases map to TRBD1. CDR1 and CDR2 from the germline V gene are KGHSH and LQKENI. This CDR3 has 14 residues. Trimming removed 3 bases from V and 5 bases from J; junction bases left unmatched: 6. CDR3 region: CASSPGPGGTEAFF. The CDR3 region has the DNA TGTGCCAGCTCACCGGGTCCAGGGGGTACTGAAGCTTTCTTT.

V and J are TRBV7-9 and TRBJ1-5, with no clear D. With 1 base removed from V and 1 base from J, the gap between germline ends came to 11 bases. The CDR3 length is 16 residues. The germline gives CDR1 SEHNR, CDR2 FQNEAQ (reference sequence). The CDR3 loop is CASSLVRGESNQPQHF. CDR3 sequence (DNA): TGTGCCAGCAGCTTAGTTCGGGGAGAGAGCAATCAGCCCCAGCATTTT.

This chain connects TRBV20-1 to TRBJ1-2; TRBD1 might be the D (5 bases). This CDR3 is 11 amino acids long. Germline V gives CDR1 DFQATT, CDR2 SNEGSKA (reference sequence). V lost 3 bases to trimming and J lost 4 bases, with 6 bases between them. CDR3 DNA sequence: TGCAGTGCTAGTCAGGGCTATGGCTACACCTTC. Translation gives CSASQGYGYTF.

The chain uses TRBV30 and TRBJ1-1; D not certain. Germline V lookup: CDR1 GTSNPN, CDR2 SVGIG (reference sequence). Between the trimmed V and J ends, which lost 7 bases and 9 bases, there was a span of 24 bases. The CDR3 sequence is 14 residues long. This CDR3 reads CASSPQDVQWKAFF. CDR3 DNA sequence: TGTGCCTCTTCTCCGCAGGACGTACAGTGGAAAGCTTTCTTT.

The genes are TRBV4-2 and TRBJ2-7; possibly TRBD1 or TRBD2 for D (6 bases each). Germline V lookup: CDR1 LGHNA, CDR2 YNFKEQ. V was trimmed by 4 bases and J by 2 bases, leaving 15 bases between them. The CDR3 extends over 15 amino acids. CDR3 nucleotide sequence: TGTGCCAGCAGCCCCCAGCGAGGGGGGCCCTACGAGCAGTACTTC. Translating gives CASSPQRGGPYEQYF.

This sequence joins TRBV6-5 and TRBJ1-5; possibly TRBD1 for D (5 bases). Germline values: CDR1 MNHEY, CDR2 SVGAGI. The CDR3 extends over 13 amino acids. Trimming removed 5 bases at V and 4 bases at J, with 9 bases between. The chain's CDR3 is CASSARQNQPQHF. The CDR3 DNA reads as TGTGCCAGCAGTGCCCGACAGAATCAGCCCCAGCATTTT.

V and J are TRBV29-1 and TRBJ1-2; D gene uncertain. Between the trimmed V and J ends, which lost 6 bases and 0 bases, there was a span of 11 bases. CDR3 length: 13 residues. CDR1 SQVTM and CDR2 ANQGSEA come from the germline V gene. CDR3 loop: CSVADGANYGYTF. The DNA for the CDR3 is TGCAGCGTAGCCGACGGAGCTAACTATGGCTACACCTTC.

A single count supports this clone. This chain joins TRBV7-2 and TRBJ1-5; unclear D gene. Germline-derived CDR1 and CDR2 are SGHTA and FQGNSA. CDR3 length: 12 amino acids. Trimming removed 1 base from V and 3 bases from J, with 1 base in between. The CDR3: CASSLDNQPQHF. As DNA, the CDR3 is TGTGCCAGCAGCTTAGACAATCAGCCCCAGCATTTT.

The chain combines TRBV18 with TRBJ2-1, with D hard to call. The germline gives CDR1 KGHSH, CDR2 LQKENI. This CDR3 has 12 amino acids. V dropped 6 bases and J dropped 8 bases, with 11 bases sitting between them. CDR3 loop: CASSRRVDEQFF. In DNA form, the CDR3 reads TGTGCCAGCTCGCGTAGGGTCGATGAGCAGTTCTTC.

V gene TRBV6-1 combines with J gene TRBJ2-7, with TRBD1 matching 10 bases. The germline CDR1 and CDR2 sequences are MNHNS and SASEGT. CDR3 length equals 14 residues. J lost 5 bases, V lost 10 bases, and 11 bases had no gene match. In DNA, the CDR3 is TGTGCCACCCAGACCGGGACAGGGGCCAACGAGCAGTACTTC. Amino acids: CATQTGTGANEQYF.

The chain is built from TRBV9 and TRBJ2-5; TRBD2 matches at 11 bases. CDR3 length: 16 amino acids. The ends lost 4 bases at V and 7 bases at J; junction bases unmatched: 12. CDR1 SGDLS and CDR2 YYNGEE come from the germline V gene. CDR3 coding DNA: TGTGCCAGCAGCACCAGACTAGCGGGATACGGCCGGACCCAGTACTTC. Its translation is CASSTRLAGYGRTQYF. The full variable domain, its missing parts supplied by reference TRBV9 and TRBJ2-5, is DSGVTQTPKHLITATGQRVTLRCSPRSGDLSVYWYQQSLDQGLQFLIQYYNGEERAKGNILERFSAQQFPDLHSELNLSSLELGDSALYFCASSTRLAGYGRTQYFGPGTRLLVL.

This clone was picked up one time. CDR3 loop: CAWSVPENEKLFF. CDR3 nucleotides: TGTGCCTGGAGTGTACCGGAGAATGAAAAACTGTTTTTT. The chain is built from TRBV30 and TRBJ1-4; D not resolved. Germline-derived CDR1 and CDR2 are GTSNPN and SVGIG (reference sequence). V lost 0 bases and J lost 5, with 7 bases in between. The CDR3 runs 13 residues.

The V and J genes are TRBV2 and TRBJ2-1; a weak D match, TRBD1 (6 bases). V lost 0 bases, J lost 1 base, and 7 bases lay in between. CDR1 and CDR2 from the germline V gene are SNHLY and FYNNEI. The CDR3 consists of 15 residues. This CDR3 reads CASSEARGSYNEQFF. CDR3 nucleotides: TGTGCCAGCAGTGAAGCAAGGGGGTCCTACAATGAGCAGTTCTTC.

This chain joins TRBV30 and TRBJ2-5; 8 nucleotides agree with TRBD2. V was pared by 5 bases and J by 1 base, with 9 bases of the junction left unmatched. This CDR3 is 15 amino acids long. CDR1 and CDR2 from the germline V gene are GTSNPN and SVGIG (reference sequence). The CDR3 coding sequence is TGTGCCTGGGGACCCGGGAGGGCTGCCCAAGAGACCCAGTACTTC. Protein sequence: CAWGPGRAAQETQYF.

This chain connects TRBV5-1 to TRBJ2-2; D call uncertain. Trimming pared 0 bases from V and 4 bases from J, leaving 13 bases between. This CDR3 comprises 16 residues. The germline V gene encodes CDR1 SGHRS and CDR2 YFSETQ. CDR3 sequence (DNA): TGCGCCAGCAGCTTGGAGGCCGGGCTTGGCACCGGGGAGCTGTTTTTT. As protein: CASSLEAGLGTGELFF.